Presented here are 25 T cell receptor beta chains from one specimen sequenced in a study of shared clonotypes between healthy human individuals. This table comes from immunoSEQ multiplex PCR, and its TCRdb copy is limited to in-frame clones, with some not included. The sample holds 650,000 to 700,000 clones; around 91% are singletons and the top ten take 30% to 40%. The sequenced sample consisted of memory CD8+ T cells from PBMCs. The subset here: CD45RO+ cells pooled with CCR7-negative TemRA cells. The receptors were sampled from a young man in good health. Some clones in this sample may be carry-over from other donors' samples.

The chain has TRBV19 and TRBJ1-5, with 8 bases lining up with TRBD1. V was clipped by 5 bases and J by 5 bases; unmatched bases: 17. The CDR3 sequence is 18 residues long. Germline CDR1 is LNHDA and CDR2 is SQIVND (reference sequence). CDR3 residues: CASSVFGQGPRRYQPQHF. Here the CDR3 DNA reads TGTGCCAGTAGTGTTTTTGGACAGGGACCACGGCGGTATCAGCCCCAGCATTTT.

The V gene is TRBV7-9, the J gene TRBJ2-7; TRBD2 might be the D (6 bases). Looked up from germline, CDR1 is SEHNR and CDR2 is FQNEAQ (reference sequence). The CDR3 extends over 15 amino acids. V dropped 5 bases and J dropped 6 bases, with 20 bases sitting between them. The CDR3 DNA is TGTGCCAGCAGCCTGGGGGGTGCTCCGTTCGGCGAGCAGTACTTC. Its protein is CASSLGGAPFGEQYF. Full variable domain (remainder filled in from reference TRBV7-9 and TRBJ2-7): DTGVSQNPRHKITKRGQNVTFRCDPISEHNRLYWYRQTLGQGPEFLTYFQNEAQLEKSRLLSDRFSAERPKGSFSTLEIQRTEQGDSAMYLCASSLGGAPFGEQYFGPGTRLTVT.

Only one count was recorded for this clone. The chain is built from TRBV28 and TRBJ2-1; D possibly uses TRBD1 or TRBD2 (5 bases each). In germline, CDR1 is MDHEN, CDR2 SYDVKM. V lost 7 bases and J lost 4, with 20 bases in between. This CDR3 is built from 16 residues. CDR3 bases: TGTGCCAGCAACACACCCAGGGAGAAGGGATACAATGAGCAGTTCTTC. It is translated as CASNTPREKGYNEQFF.

V is TRBV19 and J is TRBJ2-7; D gene ambiguous. Germline V gene lookup returns CDR1 LNHDA and CDR2 SQIVND (reference sequence). The ends were cut back, 5 bases at V and 3 bases at J, with 14 bases in the middle. The CDR3 length is 14 residues. In nucleotides, the CDR3 is TGTGCCAGTAGTTTCTCGACACCAAACTACGAGCAGTACTTC. Amino acid sequence: CASSFSTPNYEQYF.

J is TRBJ2-5 and V is TRBV14; no clear D gene. The V end lost 4 bases, the J end lost 2 bases, and 20 bases lay between the germline ends. CDR1 and CDR2 (germline): SGHDN, FVKESK. The length of the CDR3 is 17 residues. The chain's CDR3 is CASSRVGRLGYQETQYF. In nucleotides, the CDR3 is TGTGCCAGCAGCCGCGTTGGGCGTTTAGGGTATCAAGAGACCCAGTACTTC. Full variable domain (missing parts from reference TRBV14 and TRBJ2-5): EAGVTQFPSHSVIEKGQTVTLRCDPISGHDNLYWYRRVMGKEIKFLLHFVKESKQDESGMPNNRFLAERTGGTYSTLKVQPAELEDSGVYFCASSRVGRLGYQETQYFGPGTRLLVL.

CDR3 residues: CASSVGQIPSTLHF. CDR3 bases: TGTGCCAGCAGCGTAGGGCAGATCCCATCCACCCTCCACTTT. The chain links TRBV9 to TRBJ1-6; D not resolved. Between the trimmed V and J ends, which lost 0 bases and 14 bases, there was a span of 15 bases. Germline assignment: CDR1 SGDLS and CDR2 YYNGEE. CDR3 length: 14 amino acids.

The J gene is TRBJ1-6, the V gene TRBV11-2, with D unclear. This CDR3 region has 14 residues. V lost 1 base, J lost 7 bases, and 8 bases lay in between. CDR1 and CDR2 (germline): SGHAT, FQNNGV. The DNA of the CDR3 is TGTGCCAGCAGCTTAGTGGGCACCAATTCACCCCTCCACTTT. Protein product: CASSLVGTNSPLHF.

The V gene is TRBV5-1, the J gene TRBJ2-7; 9 bases fit TRBD2. The CDR3 runs to 17 residues. The germline V gene has CDR1 SGHRS and CDR2 YFSETQ. V dropped 0 bases and J dropped 1; count of bases not matched to a gene: 8. CDR3 protein: CASSLVGLAWGSYEQYF. The CDR3 nucleotides are TGCGCCAGCAGCTTGGTGGGACTAGCTTGGGGATCCTACGAGCAGTACTTC.

The CDR3 DNA is TGTGCCAGCAGCGTAGCCGATAGACGCAATGAGCAGTTCTTC. This gives the protein CASSVADRRNEQFF. This chain uses TRBV9 with TRBJ2-1, with D hard to call. This CDR3 comprises 14 residues. V was trimmed by 0 bases and J by 6 bases, leaving 10 bases between them. CDR1 is SGDLS and CDR2 is YYNGEE in the germline V gene.

The chain uses TRBV2 and TRBJ1-1; D is perhaps TRBD1 (5 bases). Per germline, CDR1 SNHLY and CDR2 FYNNEI. V lost 7 bases, J lost 3 bases, and 18 bases lay in between. This CDR3 region has 15 residues. CDR3 coding DNA: TGTGCCAGCATTGAGGGGACCAGGTATGACACTGAAGCTTTCTTT. It yields the protein CASIEGTRYDTEAFF.

In DNA form, the CDR3 reads TGCGCCAGCAGCCTAACCGGGACAGGGACCTACGAGCAGTACTTC. Its translation is CASSLTGTGTYEQYF. J is TRBJ2-7 and V is TRBV5-1; 9 bases line up with TRBD1. This CDR3 is built from 15 residues. The trim removed 4 bases at V and 2 bases at J, leaving 7 bases unmatched. Germline V lookup: CDR1 SGHRS, CDR2 YFSETQ.

V and J are TRBV19 and TRBJ1-5; no clear D. The V and J ends lost 3 bases and 0 bases respectively, with 15 bases between them. Germline assignment: CDR1 LNHDA and CDR2 SQIVND (reference sequence). The CDR3 sequence is 17 residues long. This CDR3 is CASSMLVLPYSNQPQHF. CDR3 coding DNA: TGTGCCAGTAGTATGCTAGTTCTCCCGTATAGCAATCAGCCCCAGCATTTT.

The chain combines TRBV7-9 with TRBJ2-7; 7 bases are shared with TRBD1. V trimming: 5 bases; J trimming: 1 base; junction bases outside the gene matches: 11. This CDR3 has 16 amino acids. CDR1 SEHNR and CDR2 FQNEAQ come from the germline V gene (reference sequence). The DNA of the CDR3 is TGTGCCAGCAGCACGAGCCGGGACAGCTATTCCTACGAGCAGTACTTC. This encodes CASSTSRDSYSYEQYF.

The chain recombines TRBV7-2 with TRBJ2-1; 8 nucleotides agree with TRBD2. J lost 7 bases, V lost 2 bases, and 4 bases had no gene match. Germline V gene data show CDR1 as SGHTA and CDR2 as FQGNSA. The CDR3 covers 14 residues. The CDR3 nucleotides read TGTGCCAGCAGCTTAACGGGAGGGTTGAATGAGCAGTTCTTC. Its translation: CASSLTGGLNEQFF. The whole variable domain, remainder taken from reference TRBV7-2 and TRBJ2-1, is GAGVSQSPSNKVTEKGKDVELRCDPISGHTALYWYRQSLGQGLEFLIYFQGNSAPDKSGLPSDRFSAERTGGSVSTLTIQRTQQEDSAVYLCASSLTGGLNEQFFGPGTRLTVL.

The CDR3 region is CSVEDPASGNYNEQFF. In DNA form, the CDR3 reads TGCAGCGTTGAAGATCCGGCTAGCGGGAACTACAATGAGCAGTTCTTC. The genes are TRBV29-1 and TRBJ2-1; 9 bases agree with TRBD2. Trimming removed 0 bases from V and 3 bases from J; junction bases left unmatched: 6. Germline V gene data show CDR1 as SQVTM and CDR2 as ANQGSEA. The CDR3 contains 16 residues.

The chain joins TRBV6-1 to TRBJ1-2, with D tentatively TRBD1 (5 bases). This CDR3 comprises 17 residues. V was pared by 3 bases and J by 4 bases, with 21 bases between. The germline gives CDR1 MNHNS, CDR2 SASEGT. This chain's CDR3 is CASSDQGAPGTAYGYTF. CDR3 DNA: TGTGCCAGCAGTGATCAAGGGGCCCCCGGGACTGCCTATGGCTACACCTTC.

This clone was recorded once. This chain uses TRBV28 with TRBJ2-7, with a weak D call TRBD1 (6 bases). Trimming took off 5 bases at V and 3 bases at J, with 17 bases between the two ends. The CDR3 has 15 residues. Germline CDR1 is MDHEN and CDR2 is SYDVKM. The CDR3 spells CASSQPQGYDYEQYF. CDR3 in DNA: TGTGCCAGCAGTCAACCGCAGGGGTACGACTACGAGCAGTACTTC.

The genes are TRBV13 and TRBJ2-1, with D possibly matching TRBD1 (5 bases). The CDR3 runs 15 residues. V was trimmed by 5 bases and J by 5 bases, leaving 16 bases between them. Germline values: CDR1 PRHDT, CDR2 FYEKMQ (reference sequence). DNA of the CDR3: TGTGCCAGCAGCCTCCAGGGTCATTATAACAATGAGCAGTTCTTC. It is translated as CASSLQGHYNNEQFF.

Concerning this clone itself: The sample contains more than one DNA sequence encoding this CDR3. The chain uses TRBV7-9 and TRBJ2-7; 7 nucleotides agree with TRBD1. CDR3 length: 14 residues. V gave up 0 bases and J gave up 3 bases; unmatched junction bases: 2. Germline V gene data show CDR1 as SEHNR and CDR2 as FQNEAQ (reference sequence). The CDR3 loop reads CASSLAGGSYEQYF. CDR3 DNA sequence: TGTGCCAGCAGCTTAGCAGGGGGCAGCTACGAGCAGTACTTC.

The V and J genes are TRBV27 and TRBJ1-1; no clear D gene. Germline V lookup: CDR1 MNHEY, CDR2 SMNVEV (reference sequence). CDR3 length: 16 amino acids. Trimming left V 6 bases short and J 2 bases short, with 19 bases between. Written as DNA, the CDR3 is TGTGCCAGCAGACTTCGGCTAGACCATTTTAACACTGAAGCTTTCTTT. It is translated as CASRLRLDHFNTEAFF.

This clone was recorded once. V usage is TRBV29-1 and J usage is TRBJ1-1; D unresolved. This CDR3 spans 14 amino acids. The V and J ends lost 3 bases and 1 base respectively, with 12 bases between them. Germline V CDR1 and CDR2: SQVTM, ANQGSEA. The DNA of the CDR3 is TGCAGCGTTGACTCTGCCTGGCGGAACACTGAAGCTTTCTTT. Translating it yields CSVDSAWRNTEAFF.

The rearrangement joins TRBV2 to TRBJ1-2; 7 bases fit TRBD1. The CDR3 totals 14 residues. The V segment lost 8 bases and the J segment 2 bases; nucleotides outside the gene matches: 8. Germline V gives CDR1 SNHLY, CDR2 FYNNEI. In DNA form, the CDR3 reads TGTGCCAGCTTGGGGAGGGGGCAAAACTATGGCTACACCTTC. This sequence encodes CASLGRGQNYGYTF.

This sequence joins TRBV7-9 and TRBJ1-3; D is ambiguous. The germline V gene has CDR1 SEHNR and CDR2 FQNEAQ (reference sequence). V was pared by 2 bases and J by 9 bases, with 14 bases between. This CDR3 has 14 amino acids. CDR3 sequence (DNA): TGTGCCAGCAGCTTATTTCAGGTTTCTCGCACCATATATTTT. Its protein is CASSLFQVSRTIYF.

V is TRBV6-5 and J is TRBJ2-5, with TRBD1 matching 8 bases. The end of the DNA is better explained by TRBJ2-7, so the J call may be wrong. The CDR3 totals 15 residues. The germline gives CDR1 MNHEY, CDR2 SVGAGI. CDR3 amino acids: CASSGQGLDSYEQYF. In DNA, the CDR3 is TGTGCCAGCAGCGGACAGGGTTTGGATTCCTACGAGCAGTACTTC.

The V gene is TRBV7-3, the J gene TRBJ2-6; D is undetermined. CDR3 size: 13 residues. Germline V gene lookup returns CDR1 SGHTA and CDR2 FQGTGA. V gave up 5 bases and J gave up 0 bases, with 2 bases separating them. Here the CDR3 reads CASSDSGANVLTF. The DNA of the CDR3 is TGTGCCAGCAGCGACTCTGGGGCCAACGTCCTGACTTTC.